The present T cell receptor beta chain was sequenced within a study of CD4 T cells in relation to SARS-CoV-2 and coronaviruses. The wider study: TCR beta CDR3s were sequenced after roughly nine-day antigen culture of PBMCs.

This CDR3 has 15 residues. Deletions cut 1 base from V and 3 bases from J, with 11 bases between. Germline CDR1 reads SGHVS; CDR2 reads FQNEAQ. In regard to this clone: Its antigen is undetermined.

Here immunoSEQ multiplex PCR was the method, and the copy in TCRdb shows in-frame clones only, minus some. Of about 36,000 clones in the sample, just under 85% were seen once. CD4 enrichment then naive enrichment separated naive from memory CD4+ cells. Fewer than 130,000 naive or memory CD4+ cells were cultured with CEF peptides for about 10 days. The J gene is TRBJ2-3, the V gene TRBV7-8; D remains ambiguous. The TCR sequence derives from an adult with COVID-19. Sequencing used naive CD4+ T cells from PBMCs, cultured in vitro. Indicated subset: naive CD4+ T cells isolated by negative enrichment. CDR3 in amino acids: CASSLVLSPTDTQYF. CDR3 DNA: TGTGCCAGCAGCTTAGTTTTGAGTCCTACAGATACGCAGTATTTT.